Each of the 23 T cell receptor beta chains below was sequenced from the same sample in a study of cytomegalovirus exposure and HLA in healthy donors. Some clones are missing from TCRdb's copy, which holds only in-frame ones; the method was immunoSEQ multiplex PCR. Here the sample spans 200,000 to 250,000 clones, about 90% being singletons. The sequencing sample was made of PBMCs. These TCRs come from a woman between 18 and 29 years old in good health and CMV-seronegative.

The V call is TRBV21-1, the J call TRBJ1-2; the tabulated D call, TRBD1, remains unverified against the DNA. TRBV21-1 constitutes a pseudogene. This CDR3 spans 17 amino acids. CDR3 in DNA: TGTGCCAGCAGCAAAGAGGGCGGGACAGCGTTTAACTATGGCTACACCTTC. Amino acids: CASSKEGGTAFNYGYTF.

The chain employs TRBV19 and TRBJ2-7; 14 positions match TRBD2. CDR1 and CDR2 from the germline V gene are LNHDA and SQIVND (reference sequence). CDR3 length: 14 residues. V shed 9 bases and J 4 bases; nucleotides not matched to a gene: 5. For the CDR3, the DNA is TGTGCCAGCTCCGGGACTAGCGGGAGTTACGAGCAGTACTTC. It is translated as CASSGTSGSYEQYF. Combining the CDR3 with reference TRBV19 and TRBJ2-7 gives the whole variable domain DGGITQSPKYLFRKEGQNVTLSCEQNLNHDAMYWYRQDPGQGLRLIYYSQIVNDFQKGDIAEGYSVSREKKESFPLTVTSAQKNPTAFYLCASSGTSGSYEQYFGPGTRLTVT.

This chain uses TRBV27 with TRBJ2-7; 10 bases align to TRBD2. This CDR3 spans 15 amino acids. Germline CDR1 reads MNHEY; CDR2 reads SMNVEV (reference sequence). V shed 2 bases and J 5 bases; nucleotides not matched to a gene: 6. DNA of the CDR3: TGTGCCAGCAGTTTACTAGCGGGAGACCCCCACGAGCAGTACTTC. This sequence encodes CASSLLAGDPHEQYF.

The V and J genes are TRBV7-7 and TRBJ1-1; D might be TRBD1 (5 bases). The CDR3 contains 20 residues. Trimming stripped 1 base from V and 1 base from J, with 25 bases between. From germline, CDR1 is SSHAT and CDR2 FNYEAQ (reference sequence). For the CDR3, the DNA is TGTGCCAGCAGCTTAGGTGTCTGTGACAGTAAAACTTGTAGGAACACTGAAGCTTTCTTT. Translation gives CASSLGVCDSKTCRNTEAFF.

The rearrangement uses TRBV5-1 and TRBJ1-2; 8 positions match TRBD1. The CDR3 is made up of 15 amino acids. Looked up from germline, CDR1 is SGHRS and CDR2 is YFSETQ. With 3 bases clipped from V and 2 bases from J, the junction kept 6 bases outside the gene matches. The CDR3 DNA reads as TGCGCCAGCAGCTCAGGACAGGGAGGGAACTATGGCTACACCTTC. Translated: CASSSGQGGNYGYTF.

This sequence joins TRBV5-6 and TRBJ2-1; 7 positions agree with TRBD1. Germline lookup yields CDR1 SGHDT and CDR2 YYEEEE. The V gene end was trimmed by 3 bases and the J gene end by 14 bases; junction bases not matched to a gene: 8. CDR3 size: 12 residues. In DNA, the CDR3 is TGTGCCAGCAGCTCCCTGGACAGGTCTAAGTTCTTC. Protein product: CASSSLDRSKFF.

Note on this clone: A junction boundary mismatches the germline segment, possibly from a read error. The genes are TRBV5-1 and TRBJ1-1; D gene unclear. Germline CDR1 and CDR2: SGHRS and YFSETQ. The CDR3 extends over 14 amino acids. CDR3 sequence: CASSLVAGNSEAFF. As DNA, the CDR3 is TGCGCCAGCAGCCTCGTAGCGGGGAACTCTGAAGCTTTCTTT.

CDR3 sequence reads: CASSYSRGHGYTF. The CDR3 region has the DNA TGTGCCAGCAGTTACTCCAGGGGGCATGGCTACACCTTC. This chain joins TRBV6-5 and TRBJ1-2; 8 positions match TRBD1. After removal of 0 bases from V and 6 bases from J, the junction contained 0 bases not matched to a gene. The CDR3 covers 13 residues. Germline V CDR1 and CDR2: MNHEY, SVGAGI.

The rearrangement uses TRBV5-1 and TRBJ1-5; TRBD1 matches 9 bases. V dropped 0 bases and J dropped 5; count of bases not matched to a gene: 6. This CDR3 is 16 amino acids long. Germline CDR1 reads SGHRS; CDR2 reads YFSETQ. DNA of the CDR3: TGCGCCAGCAGCTTGGGGGACAGGGCCGGGGATCAGCCCCAGCATTTT. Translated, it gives CASSLGDRAGDQPQHF.

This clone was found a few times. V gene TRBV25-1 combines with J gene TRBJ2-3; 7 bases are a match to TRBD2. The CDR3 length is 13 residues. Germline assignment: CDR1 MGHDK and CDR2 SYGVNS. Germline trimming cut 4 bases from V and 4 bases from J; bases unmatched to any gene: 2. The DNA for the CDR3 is TGTGCCAGCAGTGGGGGAGGGGCAGATACGCAGTATTTT. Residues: CASSGGGADTQYF.

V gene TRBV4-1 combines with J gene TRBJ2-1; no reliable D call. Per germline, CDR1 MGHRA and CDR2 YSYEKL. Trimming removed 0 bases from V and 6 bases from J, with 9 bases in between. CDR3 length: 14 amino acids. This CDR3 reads CASSQERSSNEQFF. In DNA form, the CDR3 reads TGCGCCAGCAGCCAAGAGCGGAGTTCCAATGAGCAGTTCTTC.

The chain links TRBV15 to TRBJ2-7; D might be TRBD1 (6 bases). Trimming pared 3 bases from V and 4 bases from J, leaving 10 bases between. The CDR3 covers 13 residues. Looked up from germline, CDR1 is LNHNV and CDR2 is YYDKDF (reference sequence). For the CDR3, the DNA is TGTGCCACCAGCAGCCTACAGGGATACGAGCAGTACTTC. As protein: CATSSLQGYEQYF.

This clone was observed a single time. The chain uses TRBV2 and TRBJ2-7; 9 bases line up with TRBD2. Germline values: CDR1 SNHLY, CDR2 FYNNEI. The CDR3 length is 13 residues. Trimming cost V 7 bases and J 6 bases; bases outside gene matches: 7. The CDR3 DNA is TGTGCCAGCAATGCGGGAGGGCCTGGCGAGCAGTACTTC. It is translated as CASNAGGPGEQYF.

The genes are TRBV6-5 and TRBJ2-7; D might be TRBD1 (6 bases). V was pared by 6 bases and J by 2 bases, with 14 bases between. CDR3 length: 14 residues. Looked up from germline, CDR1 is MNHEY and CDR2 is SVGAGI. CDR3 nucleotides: TGTGCCAGCAGCAGACAGGTCCATCCCTACGAGCAGTACTTC. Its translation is CASSRQVHPYEQYF.

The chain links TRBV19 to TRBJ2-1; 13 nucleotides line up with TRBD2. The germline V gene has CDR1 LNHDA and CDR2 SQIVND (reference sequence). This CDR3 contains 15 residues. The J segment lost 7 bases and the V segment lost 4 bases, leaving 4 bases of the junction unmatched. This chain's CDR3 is CASSRPGLAGNEQFF. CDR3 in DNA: TGTGCCAGTAGTAGACCGGGACTAGCGGGAAATGAGCAGTTCTTC. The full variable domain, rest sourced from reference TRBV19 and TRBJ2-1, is DGGITQSPKYLFRKEGQNVTLSCEQNLNHDAMYWYRQDPGQGLRLIYYSQIVNDFQKGDIAEGYSVSREKKESFPLTVTSAQKNPTAFYLCASSRPGLAGNEQFFGPGTRLTVL.

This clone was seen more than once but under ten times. In DNA, the CDR3 is TGCGCCAGCAGCTCCGAACAGGGGGCTCAGCCCCAGCATTTT. Residues: CASSSEQGAQPQHF. V usage is TRBV5-1 and J usage is TRBJ1-5; 9 bases fit TRBD1. Losses at the gene ends were 3 bases for V and 6 bases for J; bases not matched to a gene: 4. The CDR3 is 14 amino acids. Germline CDR1 is SGHRS and CDR2 is YFSETQ. The variable domain in full, with the rest retrieved from reference TRBV5-1 and TRBJ1-5, is KAGVTQTPRYLIKTRGQQVTLSCSPISGHRSVSWYQQTPGQGLQFLFEYFSETQRNKGNFPGRFSGRQFSNSRSEMNVSTLELGDSALYLCASSSEQGAQPQHFGDGTRLSIL.

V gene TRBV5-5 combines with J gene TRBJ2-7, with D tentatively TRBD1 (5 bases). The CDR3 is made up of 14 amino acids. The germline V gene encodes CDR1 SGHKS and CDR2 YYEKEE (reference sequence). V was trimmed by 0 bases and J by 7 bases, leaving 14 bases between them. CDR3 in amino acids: CASSLAGRAREQYF. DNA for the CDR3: TGTGCCAGCAGCTTGGCTGGCAGGGCCCGGGAGCAGTACTTC.

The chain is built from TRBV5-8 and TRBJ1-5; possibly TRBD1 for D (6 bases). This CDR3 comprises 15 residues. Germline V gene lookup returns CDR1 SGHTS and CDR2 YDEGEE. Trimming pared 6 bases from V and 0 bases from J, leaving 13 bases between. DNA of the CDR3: TGTGCCAGCACTGGGGGCTCCTATAGCAATCAGCCCCAGCATTTT. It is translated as CASTGGSYSNQPQHF.

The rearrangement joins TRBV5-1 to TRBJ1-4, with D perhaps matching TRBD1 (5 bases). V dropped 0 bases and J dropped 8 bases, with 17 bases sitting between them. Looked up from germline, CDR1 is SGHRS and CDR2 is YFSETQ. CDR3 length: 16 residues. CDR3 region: CASSLEVAGSREKLFF. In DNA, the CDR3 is TGCGCCAGCAGCTTGGAAGTCGCAGGGTCGAGGGAAAAACTGTTTTTT. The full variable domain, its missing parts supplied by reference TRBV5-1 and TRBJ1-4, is KAGVTQTPRYLIKTRGQQVTLSCSPISGHRSVSWYQQTPGQGLQFLFEYFSETQRNKGNFPGRFSGRQFSNSRSEMNVSTLELGDSALYLCASSLEVAGSREKLFFGSGTQLSVL.

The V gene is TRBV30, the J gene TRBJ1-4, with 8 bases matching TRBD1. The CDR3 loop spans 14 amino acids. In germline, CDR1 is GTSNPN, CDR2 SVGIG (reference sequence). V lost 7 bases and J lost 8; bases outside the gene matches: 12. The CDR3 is CASSQGAQREKLFF. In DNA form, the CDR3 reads TGTGCCTCCAGCCAGGGGGCTCAGAGAGAAAAACTGTTTTTT.

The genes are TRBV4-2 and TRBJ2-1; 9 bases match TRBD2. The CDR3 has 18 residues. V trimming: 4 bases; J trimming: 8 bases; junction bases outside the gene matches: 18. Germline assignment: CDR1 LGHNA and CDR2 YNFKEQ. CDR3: CASSPALNSGSIDDEQFF. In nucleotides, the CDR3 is TGTGCCAGCAGCCCAGCATTAAATAGCGGGAGTATTGATGATGAGCAGTTCTTC.

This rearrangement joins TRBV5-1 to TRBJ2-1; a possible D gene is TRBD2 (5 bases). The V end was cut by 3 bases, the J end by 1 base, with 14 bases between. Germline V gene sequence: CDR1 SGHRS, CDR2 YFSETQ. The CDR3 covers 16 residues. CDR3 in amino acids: CASSSTIGPSYNEQFF. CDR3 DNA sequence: TGCGCCAGCAGCTCGACTATCGGCCCGTCCTACAATGAGCAGTTCTTC.

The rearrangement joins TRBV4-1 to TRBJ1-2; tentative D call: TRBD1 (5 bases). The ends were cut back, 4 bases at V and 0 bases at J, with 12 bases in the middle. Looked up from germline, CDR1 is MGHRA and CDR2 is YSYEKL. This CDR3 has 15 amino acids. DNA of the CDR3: TGCGCCAGCAGCCGCGACGGGGGATCTAACTATGGCTACACCTTC. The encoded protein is CASSRDGGSNYGYTF.